The 18 T cell receptor beta chains reported below all come from one sample, sequenced in a study of T cell changes during pregnancy in multiple sclerosis. Clones were read by immunoSEQ multiplex PCR, and TCRdb kept only the in-frame ones, dropping some. The data hold over 35,000 clones, with around 91% observed a single time. The material was CD4+ T cells from peripheral blood mononuclear cells, obtained in the second trimester of pregnancy. The receptors derive from a female donor with multiple sclerosis, enrolled in a pregnancy study.

The table lists this clone with a count of one. The J gene is TRBJ1-5, the V gene TRBV9, with D possibly matching TRBD1 (6 bases). Trimming stripped 2 bases from V and 7 bases from J, with 16 bases between. The germline gives CDR1 SGDLS, CDR2 YYNGEE. CDR3 length: 15 amino acids. CDR3 region: CASSVSTGRGQPQHF. DNA for the CDR3: TGTGCCAGCAGCGTTAGTACAGGGCGCGGACAGCCCCAGCATTTT.

This rearrangement joins TRBV21-1 to TRBJ1-1; the table calls TRBD1, which could not be checked here. TRBV21-1 is a listed pseudogene. The CDR3 spans 17 residues. The chain's CDR3 is CASSISPRRDSNTEAFF. CDR3 in DNA: TGTGCCAGCAGCATCTCACCCCGGCGGGACAGTAACACTGAAGCTTTCTTT.

The chain carries TRBV6-5 and TRBJ2-7; TRBD2 aligns across 8 bases. CDR3 length: 13 residues. Germline lookup yields CDR1 MNHEY and CDR2 SVGAGI. With 5 bases clipped from V and 3 bases from J, the junction kept 3 bases outside the gene matches. This CDR3 reads CASSRGGHYEQYF. The CDR3 DNA follows: TGTGCCAGCAGTCGGGGGGGGCACTACGAGCAGTACTTC.

This clone was counted once. The rearrangement joins TRBV6-1 to TRBJ2-1; D is possibly TRBD1 (6 bases). V was pared by 7 bases and J by 2 bases, with 12 bases between. CDR3 length equals 14 residues. The germline gives CDR1 MNHNS, CDR2 SASEGT. CDR3 sequence (DNA): TGTGCCAGCACCCATAGGACAGCCTACAATGAGCAGTTCTTC. Encoded protein: CASTHRTAYNEQFF.

V gene TRBV9 combines with J gene TRBJ2-2; D is perhaps TRBD2 (5 bases). The CDR3 is 15 amino acids. Germline CDR1 reads SGDLS; CDR2 reads YYNGEE. Trimming stripped 0 bases from V and 5 bases from J, with 11 bases between. CDR3 nucleotides: TGTGCCAGCAGCGTAGCATTCGGCGGGACCGGGGAGCTGTTTTTT. Translated, it gives CASSVAFGGTGELFF.

V and J are TRBV5-6 and TRBJ2-3; D may be TRBD2 (6 bases). The V and J ends lost 1 base and 1 base respectively, with 10 bases between them. CDR1 SGHDT and CDR2 YYEEEE come from the germline V gene. CDR3 length: 15 amino acids. The CDR3 here is CASSLPAGRTDTQYF. In nucleotides, the CDR3 is TGTGCCAGCAGCTTGCCTGCGGGACGCACAGATACGCAGTATTTT.

This clone was observed once. This chain uses TRBV5-5 with TRBJ2-5; D is perhaps TRBD2 (5 bases). The V end was cut by 5 bases, the J end by 2 bases, with 16 bases between. CDR1 is SGHKS, CDR2 YYEKEE, per germline (reference sequence). This CDR3 is built from 15 residues. Here the CDR3 DNA reads TGTGCCAGCAGGGCGCCGGGCCGGGGACAAGAGACCCAGTACTTC. It is translated as CASRAPGRGQETQYF.

The genes are TRBV30 and TRBJ1-5; D might be TRBD1 (6 bases). Deletions cut 1 base from V and 7 bases from J, with 11 bases between. The germline gives CDR1 GTSNPN, CDR2 SVGIG (reference sequence). This CDR3 spans 13 amino acids. CDR3 region: CAWSGGGGQPQHF. Written as DNA, the CDR3 is TGTGCCTGGAGTGGGGGAGGGGGACAGCCCCAGCATTTT.

This clone occurred once. V usage is TRBV2 and J usage is TRBJ2-2; D is possibly TRBD1 (6 bases). The CDR3 has 15 amino acids. From germline, CDR1 is SNHLY and CDR2 FYNNEI. The V end lost 7 bases, the J end lost 5 bases, and 17 bases lay between the germline ends. The CDR3 nucleotides are TGTGCCAGCACAGGGACACAACTCGTAACCGGGGAGCTGTTTTTT. It codes for CASTGTQLVTGELFF.

V is TRBV5-6 and J is TRBJ1-6; D is uncertain. Germline V gene data show CDR1 as SGHDT and CDR2 as YYEEEE. The CDR3 totals 16 residues. Trimming pared 2 bases from V and 7 bases from J, leaving 16 bases between. Here the CDR3 DNA reads TGTGCCAGCAGCTTTGAGGCAGGACTCAAGAATTCACCCCTCCACTTT. Amino acids: CASSFEAGLKNSPLHF.

The chain links TRBV6-1 to TRBJ2-5; TRBD1 aligns across 9 bases. V trimming: 9 bases; J trimming: 1 base; junction bases outside the gene matches: 3. The V gene's germline CDR1 is MNHNS and CDR2 SASEGT. The CDR3 length is 13 residues. The CDR3 nucleotides are TGTGCCAGTAACAGGGGGCGCCAAGAGACCCAGTACTTC. Its translation is CASNRGRQETQYF.

The chain is built from TRBV7-2 and TRBJ2-6; 11 nucleotides line up with TRBD1. CDR1 is SGHTA, CDR2 FQGNSA, per germline. The V and J ends lost 5 bases and 2 bases, in that order; junction bases with no gene match: 5. The CDR3 extends over 17 amino acids. The CDR3 nucleotides are TGTGCCAGCAGCCTGGACAGGGGGCTGACTGGGGCCAACGTCCTGACTTTC. Protein sequence: CASSLDRGLTGANVLTF. Full variable domain (remainder filled in from reference TRBV7-2 and TRBJ2-6): GAGVSQSPSNKVTEKGKDVELRCDPISGHTALYWYRQSLGQGLEFLIYFQGNSAPDKSGLPSDRFSAERTGGSVSTLTIQRTQQEDSAVYLCASSLDRGLTGANVLTFGAGSRLTVL.

The chain employs TRBV29-1 and TRBJ2-5, with 11 nucleotides matching TRBD1. Per the germline V gene, CDR1 is SQVTM and CDR2 is ANQGSEA. The CDR3 is made up of 15 amino acids. After removal of 3 bases from V and 0 bases from J, the junction contained 3 bases not matched to a gene. CDR3 DNA: TGCAGCGTTGACGGGACAGGGGGGTACCAAGAGACCCAGTACTTC. As protein: CSVDGTGGYQETQYF.

The chain uses TRBV19 and TRBJ2-1; TRBD2 matches 15 bases. Germline V gives CDR1 LNHDA, CDR2 SQIVND (reference sequence). Trimming cost V 6 bases and J 2 bases; bases outside gene matches: 5. CDR3 length: 17 amino acids. CDR3 DNA sequence: TGTGCCAGTAGCCTAGGACTAGCGGGAGGGCCCTACAATGAGCAGTTCTTC. Translation: CASSLGLAGGPYNEQFF.

The gene calls are TRBV7-3 and TRBJ2-7, with TRBD2 identical over 11 bases. The V gene end was trimmed by 5 bases and the J gene end by 5 bases; junction bases not matched to a gene: 8. CDR1 is SGHTA, CDR2 FQGTGA, per germline. This CDR3 region has 15 residues. CDR3 region: CASSLAGGLSHEQYF. The CDR3 DNA follows: TGTGCCAGCAGCCTAGCGGGAGGACTATCCCACGAGCAGTACTTC.

The V call is TRBV18, the J call TRBJ2-3; 11 bases map to TRBD1. Germline CDR1 reads KGHSH; CDR2 reads LQKENI. The CDR3 runs 15 residues. V was pared by 5 bases and J by 4 bases, with 5 bases of the junction left unmatched. This CDR3 reads CASSWDRGMADTQYF. The CDR3 nucleotides are TGTGCCAGCTCATGGGACAGGGGGATGGCAGATACGCAGTATTTT.

This rearrangement joins TRBV7-9 to TRBJ1-5, with D perhaps TRBD1 (6 bases). CDR1 and CDR2 (germline): SEHNR, FQNEAQ (reference sequence). The CDR3 runs 13 residues. V was pared by 1 base and J by 7 bases, with 8 bases between. The CDR3 loop reads CASSLGQAQPQHF. The CDR3 nucleotides read TGTGCCAGCAGCTTAGGACAGGCGCAGCCCCAGCATTTT.

The J gene is TRBJ2-6, the V gene TRBV2; weak D call: TRBD1 (5 bases). The CDR3 is 18 residues long. The germline gives CDR1 SNHLY, CDR2 FYNNEI. V was shortened by 2 bases and J by 0 bases, with 14 bases between the two germline ends. The CDR3 is CASSELQGSLSGANVLTF. For the CDR3, the DNA is TGTGCCAGCAGTGAATTGCAGGGAAGCCTCTCTGGGGCCAACGTCCTGACTTTC.